Sequencing of this T cell receptor (beta chain) was carried out in a study of blood T cell repertoires in COVID-19. Turning to the study itself: Both acute and convalescent COVID-19 samples were obtained from the United States, Italy and Spain. PBMCs, B-cell-depleted T cells, or T cells were the source of the cDNA or gDNA that made up the material.

Per the germline V gene, CDR1 is GTSNPN and CDR2 is SVGIG (reference sequence). The CDR3 contains 16 residues. Trimming at V came to 1 base and at J to 2 bases, leaving 7 bases not matched to a gene. In the original workflow: By means of reference gene primer amplification, nucleated cell counts were estimated. The data were produced by immunoSEQ multiplex PCR, yet TCRdb's version contains in-frame clones alone and is incomplete. V, J and clone size are those of that table, while D and trimming were read from the DNA. The profile shows about 25,000 clones, roughly 80% of them singletons. This TCR came from a woman older than 75 with acute or convalescent COVID-19. The chain couples TRBV30 to TRBJ2-5; 10 nucleotides match TRBD2. The sequencing input was peripheral blood. CDR3: CAWSGVAGGQQETQYF. The CDR3 coding sequence is TGTGCCTGGAGTGGGGTAGCGGGGGGTCAACAAGAGACCCAGTACTTC.